A single sample gave rise to the 11 T cell receptor beta chains below, sequenced in a study of blood T cells in healthy people across ages. Combining a sample-barcoded 5' primer with a J-beta primer mix, a second PCR ran for roughly 7 to 11 cycles. From the 5' RACE reads, TCRdb called clonotypes with MiXCR, one entry per CDR3 protein. The data hold 870,000 or so distinct CDR3 sequences, with under 30% observed a single time. The specimen sequenced was blood. The receptors come from a woman aged 80 or over in good health.

This clonotype was observed at least ten times. The chain employs TRBV7-6 and TRBJ1-4, with D hard to call. The V gene's germline CDR1 is SGHVS and CDR2 FNYEAQ. The CDR3 length is 15 residues. Trimming pared 4 bases from V and 6 bases from J, leaving 15 bases between. In nucleotides, the CDR3 is TGTGCCAGCAGCTCAGACCCCAAAGGAGATGAAAAACTGTTTTTT. This translates into CASSSDPKGDEKLFF.

This clonotype appeared once. A much larger clone sits a single nucleotide away, making a read error possible. The rearrangement links TRBV2 to TRBJ2-7, with 8 nucleotides matching TRBD1. This CDR3 spans 13 amino acids. V gave up 7 bases and J gave up 7 bases; unmatched junction bases: 9. CDR1 SNHLY and CDR2 FYNNEI come from the germline V gene. The CDR3, as DNA: TGTGCCAGCAACACACAGGGGGTCAATGAGCAGTACTTC. Translation gives CASNTQGVNEQYF.

As DNA, the CDR3 is TGTGCCAGCAGCTTAGACTTCTTTTTCACAGATACGCAGTATTTT. Its translation is CASSLDFFFTDTQYF. This chain joins TRBV7-2 and TRBJ2-3; D ambiguous. The CDR3 is made up of 15 amino acids. Germline V lookup: CDR1 SGHTA, CDR2 FQGNSA. Trimming shortened V by 1 base and J by 2 bases, and 10 bases separated the two germline ends.

As concerns this clonotype: Being one base from a much bigger clone, this may be a read error. The chain is built from TRBV7-4 and TRBJ1-5, with TRBD1 matching over 7 bases. Germline V gene sequence: CDR1 SGHVT, CDR2 SQSDAQ. CDR3 size: 14 residues. DNA for the CDR3: TGTGCCAGCAACTTATTGGACAGGAATCAGCCCCAGCATTTT. Residues: CASNLLDRNQPQHF.

The rearrangement links TRBV6-1 to TRBJ1-6; unclear D gene. CDR1 and CDR2 (germline): MNHNS, SASEGT. The CDR3 length is 12 residues. The V and J ends lost 8 bases and 7 bases respectively, with 9 bases between them. The CDR3 loop reads CASLDTNSPLHF. The CDR3 nucleotides are TGTGCCAGCCTAGACACGAATTCACCCCTCCACTTT.

This clonotype has more than one count but fewer than ten. A much bigger clone sits one base away, suggesting this may be a read error. The J gene is TRBJ2-1, the V gene TRBV10-3; weak D call: TRBD2 (5 bases). Germline CDR1 and CDR2: ENHRY and SYGVKD. CDR3 size: 12 residues. Trimming took 6 bases from V and 7 from J, leaving 10 bases between them. The CDR3 bases are TGTGCCATCAGGGAGACGGGAAATGAGCAGTTCTTC. Protein sequence: CAIRETGNEQFF.

J is TRBJ1-6 and V is TRBV7-2, with no clear D. The CDR3 runs 14 residues. The V end lost 8 bases, the J end lost 8 bases, and 16 bases lay between the germline ends. Germline V lookup: CDR1 SGHTA, CDR2 FQGNSA. CDR3 in amino acids: CASSPNLGYSPLHF. CDR3 DNA: TGTGCCAGCTCACCTAACTTGGGGTATTCACCCCTCCACTTT. The entire variable domain, with the rest obtained from reference TRBV7-2 and TRBJ1-6, is as follows: GAGVSQSPSNKVTEKGKDVELRCDPISGHTALYWYRQSLGQGLEFLIYFQGNSAPDKSGLPSDRFSAERTGGSVSTLTIQRTQQEDSAVYLCASSPNLGYSPLHFGNGTRLTVT.

This rearrangement joins TRBV20-1 to TRBJ2-5, with D possibly TRBD2 on 6 matching bases. The CDR3 covers 16 residues. Trimming cost V 3 bases and J 1 base, with 18 bases left between them. The germline V gene encodes CDR1 DFQATT and CDR2 SNEGSKA (reference sequence). DNA of the CDR3: TGCAGTGCTAGGGTGTTTGGAGCGGGCCCCCAAGAGACCCAGTACTTC. Its translation: CSARVFGAGPQETQYF.

This clonotype was detected ten times or more. The gene calls are TRBV20-1 and TRBJ2-3; D could derive from TRBD1 or TRBD2 (6 bases each). CDR3 length: 14 residues. Germline CDR1 reads DFQATT; CDR2 reads SNEGSKA (reference sequence). Trimming cost V 0 bases and J 5 bases, with 12 bases left between them. The CDR3 DNA reads TGCAGTGCTAGAGAAACGGGGGCAGGAGATACGCAGTATTTT. This translates into CSARETGAGDTQYF.

On this clonotype: The junction does not match germline at one end; this may be a read error. The rearrangement joins TRBV7-9 to TRBJ1-2, with D possibly TRBD1 on 6 matching bases. Germline assignment: CDR1 SEHNR and CDR2 FQNEAQ (reference sequence). The CDR3 runs to 14 residues. DNA for the CDR3: TGTGCCAGCAGCTTTTCTAACAGGGTGGATGGCTACAACTTC. Amino acid sequence: CASSFSNRVDGYNF.

A word on this clonotype: A much more abundant neighbour one base away suggests this may be a read error. J is TRBJ2-7 and V is TRBV27; D gene uncertain. Germline V lookup: CDR1 MNHEY, CDR2 SMNVEV (reference sequence). This CDR3 has 15 amino acids. V was clipped by 5 bases and J by 2 bases, with 16 bases between them. This CDR3 is CASSPRSWAPYEQYF. In DNA form, the CDR3 reads TGTGCCAGCAGTCCACGTAGTTGGGCCCCCTACGAGCAGTACTTC.